The 12 T cell receptor beta chains in this list originate from one sample, sequenced in a study of T cell responses to AZD1222 COVID-19 vaccine. The repertoire was sequenced with immunoSEQ multiplex PCR; TCRdb's copy has only in-frame clones and lacks some. The table lists under 150,000 clones, over 90% of them singletons, with 3% to 4% in the top ten. This specimen was peripheral blood, taken 28 days after the second AZD1222 dose. Receptors were obtained from an adult who received the AZD1222 COVID-19 vaccine.

The V call is TRBV5-1, the J call TRBJ2-7; 12 nucleotides align to TRBD2. Germline CDR1 SGHRS, CDR2 YFSETQ. The CDR3 extends over 17 amino acids. Trimming cost V 6 bases and J 0 bases; bases outside gene matches: 10. The CDR3 region has the DNA TGCGCCAGCACCGGACTAGCGGGAACACTCGACTCCTACGAGCAGTACTTC. Amino acids: CASTGLAGTLDSYEQYF.

This chain links TRBV24-1 with TRBJ2-1; D tentatively reads TRBD1 or TRBD2 (5 bases each). Trimming removed 2 bases from V and 2 bases from J, with 12 bases in between. The V gene's germline CDR1 is KGHDR and CDR2 SFDVKD. CDR3 length: 16 residues. CDR3 coding DNA: TGTGCCACCAGTGATTCGGGACCGAGGACCTACAATGAGCAGTTCTTC. This codes for CATSDSGPRTYNEQFF.

The chain recombines TRBV2 with TRBJ2-1, with 9 bases fitting TRBD2. Germline CDR1 SNHLY, CDR2 FYNNEI. V shed 8 bases and J 15 bases; nucleotides not matched to a gene: 11. CDR3 length equals 12 residues. CDR3 sequence reads: CASETSGKIGFF. In DNA, the CDR3 is TGTGCCAGCGAGACTAGCGGTAAAATCGGGTTCTTC.

The chain is built from TRBV9 and TRBJ1-6, with D tentatively TRBD1 (5 bases). Trimming removed 5 bases at V and 15 bases at J, with 21 bases between. Germline V gene data show CDR1 as SGDLS and CDR2 as YYNGEE. The CDR3 consists of 14 residues. CDR3 sequence: CASSIGESWEVLHF. The CDR3 DNA sequence: TGTGCCAGCAGTATAGGGGAGTCTTGGGAAGTCCTCCACTTT.

The V and J genes are TRBV9 and TRBJ2-3; tentative D call: TRBD1 (6 bases). V lost 0 bases, J lost 4 bases, and 12 bases lay in between. This CDR3 comprises 15 residues. Germline CDR1 and CDR2: SGDLS and YYNGEE. CDR3 nucleotide sequence: TGTGCCAGCAGCGTAGAGGGGGTGGGGGCAGATACGCAGTATTTT. Translating it yields CASSVEGVGADTQYF.

J is TRBJ1-3 and V is TRBV28; 7 nucleotides agree with TRBD1. J was trimmed by 4 bases and V by 6 bases; bases with no gene match: 15. The CDR3 totals 17 residues. Germline CDR1 reads MDHEN; CDR2 reads SYDVKM. The CDR3, as DNA: TGTGCCAGCAGACCAAGCCTAGTACAGGGGTACGGAAACACCATATATTTT. This codes for CASRPSLVQGYGNTIYF.

This chain uses TRBV14 with TRBJ2-4; 9 nucleotides line up with TRBD1. Germline V gene data show CDR1 as SGHDN and CDR2 as FVKESK. The J segment lost 8 bases and the V segment lost 2 bases, leaving 4 bases of the junction unmatched. The CDR3 extends over 14 amino acids. The CDR3 loop reads CASSQSRTGDIQYF. DNA for the CDR3: TGTGCCAGCAGCCAAAGTAGGACAGGGGACATTCAGTACTTC.

This clone has a single count. V and J are TRBV7-6 and TRBJ2-3; TRBD2 agrees at 12 bases. Unmatched junction bases numbered 4, after V lost 5 bases and J lost 1 base. Looked up from germline, CDR1 is SGHVS and CDR2 is FNYEAQ. CDR3 length: 16 amino acids. The CDR3 sequence: CASSNLAGGGTDTQYF. The CDR3 bases are TGTGCCAGCAGCAATCTAGCGGGGGGGGGCACAGATACGCAGTATTTT.

The V gene is TRBV27, the J gene TRBJ2-1; a weak D match, TRBD2 (6 bases). Looked up from germline, CDR1 is MNHEY and CDR2 is SMNVEV (reference sequence). V shed 4 bases and J shed 4 bases, with 11 bases lying between them. The CDR3 has 14 residues. The CDR3 reads CASSSRGKYNEQFF. The CDR3, as DNA: TGTGCCAGCAGTTCACGCGGGAAATACAATGAGCAGTTCTTC.

CDR3 residues: CASGLDTGGGTEAFF. CDR3 nucleotide sequence: TGTGCTAGTGGTCTAGACACAGGGGGGGGCACTGAAGCTTTCTTT. The rearrangement links TRBV12-5 to TRBJ1-1; 8 bases agree with TRBD1. Germline CDR1 is LGHNT and CDR2 is FRNRAP. V was pared by 5 bases and J by 4 bases, with 9 bases of the junction left unmatched. CDR3 size: 15 residues.

A single count supports this clone. The V call is TRBV7-2, the J call TRBJ1-1; D is undetermined. This CDR3 spans 13 amino acids. Germline CDR1 and CDR2: SGHTA and FQGNSA. Trimming cost V 4 bases and J 1 base, with 7 bases left between them. The CDR3: CASSSNPNTEAFF. CDR3 coding DNA: TGTGCCAGCAGCTCCAACCCGAACACTGAAGCTTTCTTT.

The chain links TRBV9 to TRBJ1-2; D might be TRBD1 (6 bases). The V and J ends lost 0 bases and 0 bases respectively, with 9 bases between them. This CDR3 is built from 15 residues. Germline-derived CDR1 and CDR2 are SGDLS and YYNGEE. Here the CDR3 reads CASSVGTDPNYGYTF. The CDR3 bases are TGTGCCAGCAGCGTAGGGACAGACCCTAACTATGGCTACACCTTC.